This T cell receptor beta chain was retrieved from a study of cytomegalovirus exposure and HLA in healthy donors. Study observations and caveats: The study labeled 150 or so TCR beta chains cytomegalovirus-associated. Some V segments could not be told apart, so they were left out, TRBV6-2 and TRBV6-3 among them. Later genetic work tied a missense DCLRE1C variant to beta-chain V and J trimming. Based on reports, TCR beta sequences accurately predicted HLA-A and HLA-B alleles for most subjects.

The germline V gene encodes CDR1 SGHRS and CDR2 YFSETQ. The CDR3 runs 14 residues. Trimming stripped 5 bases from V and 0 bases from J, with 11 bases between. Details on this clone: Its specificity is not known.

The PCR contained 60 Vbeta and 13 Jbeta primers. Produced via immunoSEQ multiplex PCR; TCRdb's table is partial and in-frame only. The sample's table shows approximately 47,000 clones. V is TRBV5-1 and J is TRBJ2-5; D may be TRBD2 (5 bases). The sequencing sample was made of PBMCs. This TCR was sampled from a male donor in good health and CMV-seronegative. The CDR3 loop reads CASSLTGYQETQYF. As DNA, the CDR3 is TGCGCCAGCAGTTTAACGGGGTACCAAGAGACCCAGTACTTC.